This T cell receptor (beta chain) stems from a study of T cell responses to AZD1222 COVID-19 vaccine. Overall study context: Analyses pooled second doses at about 4 or about 12 weeks.

Study-level points and caveats: Only 6 or 7 people who got AZD1222 tested seropositive at baseline. The study found vaccine-associated CD4 TCRs spanning spike, dominant at 160-218 and 743-854.

Measured with immunoSEQ multiplex PCR; TCRdb has only the in-frame clones, and not every one. The sample records about 100,000 clones, 85% to 90% being singletons. The CDR3 sequence is 15 residues long. About this clone: Its antigen is unknown.

The source was peripheral blood, collected on day 0 of AZD1222 vaccination. The gene calls are TRBV21-1 and TRBJ2-4; whether TRBD2, the table's D call, matches the DNA was not checked. TRBV21-1 corresponds to a pseudogene. This sequence originates from an adult in good health. CDR3 DNA: TGTGCCAGCAGCAAAGTTCGGGTAGCCAAAAACATTCAGTACTTC. This gives the protein CASSKVRVAKNIQYF.